The 17 T cell receptor beta chains given below trace back to one sample, sequenced in a study of T cells after yellow fever vaccination. TCRdb fed the 5' RACE reads into MiXCR, producing one record per CDR3 protein. The profile shows some 600,000 distinct CDR3 sequences, over 9% of them singletons. Sequencing used PBMCs, obtained on the day of the yellow fever booster vaccination. Every receptor here comes from a young man who received the YFV17D yellow fever vaccine.

This clonotype was seen many times. The rearrangement joins TRBV11-2 to TRBJ2-1; 8 bases align to TRBD1. With V trimmed by 8 bases and J by 2 bases, 8 bases remained unmatched. The CDR3 loop spans 15 amino acids. In germline, CDR1 is SGHAT, CDR2 FQNNGV. The CDR3 protein is CASGRSGGPYNEQFF. The CDR3 nucleotides are TGTGCCAGCGGACGATCAGGGGGCCCCTACAATGAGCAGTTCTTC.

J is TRBJ2-2 and V is TRBV5-1, with D possibly being TRBD1 (5 bases). This CDR3 has 18 residues. Germline CDR1 is SGHRS and CDR2 is YFSETQ. Trimming pared 4 bases from V and 6 bases from J, leaving 25 bases between. The CDR3 DNA reads TGCGCCAGCAGCCCCCGATATAAAGGGGATAAAGTCGCCGGGGAGCTGTTTTTT. It specifies CASSPRYKGDKVAGELFF.

This clonotype was detected only a few times. The chain couples TRBV5-1 to TRBJ2-1; 10 nucleotides align to TRBD2. Trimming removed 0 bases from V and 9 bases from J; junction bases left unmatched: 6. The CDR3 extends over 15 amino acids. Germline V gene lookup returns CDR1 SGHRS and CDR2 YFSETQ. The CDR3 reads CASSLVLAGDGEQFF. The CDR3 DNA sequence: TGCGCCAGCAGCTTGGTTCTAGCGGGAGATGGTGAGCAGTTCTTC.

The table lists this clonotype with a few counts. The chain carries TRBV20-1 and TRBJ2-7; 9 positions match TRBD2. This CDR3 spans 14 amino acids. V shed 1 base and J 5 bases; nucleotides not matched to a gene: 6. Germline V gene lookup returns CDR1 DFQATT and CDR2 SNEGSKA (reference sequence). The CDR3 DNA follows: TGCAGTGCTAGAGGGGGTAGCGGGAGAGACGAGCAGTACTTC. This codes for CSARGGSGRDEQYF.

The chain joins TRBV29-1 to TRBJ2-5; 9 bases are shared with TRBD2. This CDR3 spans 14 amino acids. With 1 base clipped from V and 3 bases from J, the junction kept 3 bases outside the gene matches. Germline V lookup: CDR1 SQVTM, CDR2 ANQGSEA. The CDR3 spells CSVEGTSAKETQYF. The CDR3 bases are TGCAGCGTTGAAGGGACTAGCGCGAAAGAGACCCAGTACTTC. Full variable domain (remainder filled in from reference TRBV29-1 and TRBJ2-5): SAVISQKPSRDICQRGTSLTIQCQVDSQVTMMFWYRQQPGQSLTLIATANQGSEATYESGFVIDKFPISRPNLTFSTLTVSNMSPEDSSIYLCSVEGTSAKETQYFGPGTRLLVL.

The rearrangement joins TRBV6-5 to TRBJ2-7; no clear D. V shed 0 bases and J shed 4 bases, with 7 bases lying between them. CDR1 is MNHEY, CDR2 SVGAGI, per germline. This CDR3 comprises 13 residues. CDR3 protein: CASSYSSIYEQYF. Here the CDR3 DNA reads TGTGCCAGCAGTTACTCGTCTATATACGAGCAGTACTTC.

V and J are TRBV18 and TRBJ2-7; D remains ambiguous. The CDR3 consists of 11 residues. Trimming pared 5 bases from V and 5 bases from J, leaving 7 bases between. Per the germline V gene, CDR1 is KGHSH and CDR2 is LQKENI. For the CDR3, the DNA is TGTGCCAGCTCATCAAGCCACGAGCAGTACTTC. Translating it yields CASSSSHEQYF.

This clonotype was picked up a small number of times. The chain combines TRBV6-5 with TRBJ1-4; possible D gene TRBD1, 6 bases. The V gene's germline CDR1 is MNHEY and CDR2 SVGAGI. V was pared by 2 bases and J by 8 bases, with 12 bases between. The CDR3 runs to 14 residues. The CDR3 loop reads CASSYNREWEKLFF. The CDR3 DNA is TGTGCCAGCAGTTACAACAGGGAGTGGGAAAAACTGTTTTTT.

The V call is TRBV5-4, the J call TRBJ2-5; D may match TRBD1 or TRBD2 (6 bases each). From germline, CDR1 is SGHNT and CDR2 YYREEE (reference sequence). The CDR3 has 13 residues. V lost 0 bases and J lost 8, with 11 bases in between. The chain's CDR3 is CASSLEGGITQYF. CDR3 coding DNA: TGTGCCAGCAGCTTGGAGGGGGGTATCACCCAGTACTTC.

This clonotype was counted only a few times. The chain has TRBV24-1 and TRBJ1-2; no clear D gene. Germline V gene lookup returns CDR1 KGHDR and CDR2 SFDVKD. This CDR3 spans 12 amino acids. V gave up 5 bases and J gave up 6 bases, with 9 bases separating them. CDR3 protein: CATSADGNGYTF. CDR3 DNA: TGTGCCACCAGTGCCGACGGAAATGGCTACACCTTC.

This clonotype was counted at least ten times. The V call is TRBV18, the J call TRBJ2-1; D is perhaps TRBD2 (6 bases). Germline loops: CDR1 KGHSH, CDR2 LQKENI. This CDR3 is built from 16 residues. Trimming cost V 6 bases and J 3 bases, with 18 bases left between them. This chain's CDR3 is CASSPLNPGSYNEQFF. As DNA, the CDR3 is TGTGCCAGCTCCCCTTTGAATCCCGGGAGCTACAATGAGCAGTTCTTC.

This clonotype was counted a few times. This rearrangement joins TRBV7-8 to TRBJ2-3, with TRBD2 matching over 13 bases. Germline V gene data show CDR1 as SGHVS and CDR2 as FQNEAQ. The CDR3 length is 16 residues. Trimming took 3 bases from V and 5 from J; bases not matched to a gene: 5. The CDR3 bases are TGTGCCAGCAGCTTGGAACTAGCGGGAGGGTTAGATACGCAGTATTTT. It translates to CASSLELAGGLDTQYF.

This clonotype has a count of ten or more. The chain combines TRBV5-1 with TRBJ1-1; TRBD1 agrees at 7 bases. There are 15 residues in the CDR3. The germline V gene encodes CDR1 SGHRS and CDR2 YFSETQ. V was clipped by 2 bases and J by 4 bases; unmatched bases: 8. CDR3 amino acids: CASSLGGTVGTEAFF. CDR3 nucleotide sequence: TGCGCCAGCAGCTTAGGGGGGACAGTGGGCACTGAAGCTTTCTTT.

This clonotype has just a few counts. An end of the junction does not agree with germline; a read error may underlie this. This rearrangement joins TRBV30 to TRBJ1-1; 9 nucleotides match TRBD1. CDR1 is GTSNPN, CDR2 SVGIG, per germline (reference sequence). CDR3 size: 11 residues. CDR3 region: CAWSMGQGEKF. The CDR3 DNA reads TGTGCCTGGAGTATGGGACAGGGAGAAAAGTTT.

This clonotype was seen more than once but under ten times. The chain has TRBV30 and TRBJ2-6, with D unresolved. CDR3 length equals 14 residues. V was clipped by 8 bases and J by 0 bases, with 11 bases between them. Germline V gene sequence: CDR1 GTSNPN, CDR2 SVGIG (reference sequence). This chain's CDR3 is CAMNSFSGANVLTF. In DNA form, the CDR3 reads TGTGCCATGAACAGTTTCTCTGGGGCCAACGTCCTGACTTTC.

The CDR3, as DNA: TGCAGTGCCGTCTTGTCTAGCGGCCTTTACGAGCAGTACTTC. Protein product: CSAVLSSGLYEQYF. V is TRBV20-1 and J is TRBJ2-7; 7 bases fit TRBD2. The CDR3 is 14 residues long. V was pared by 6 bases and J by 4 bases, with 12 bases of the junction left unmatched. The germline gives CDR1 DFQATT, CDR2 SNEGSKA (reference sequence).

This clonotype turned up a few times. This chain joins TRBV27 and TRBJ2-3; unclear D gene. CDR3 length equals 15 residues. Deletions cut 4 bases from V and 0 bases from J, with 11 bases between. Germline lookup yields CDR1 MNHEY and CDR2 SMNVEV (reference sequence). The CDR3 here is CASSSPYLSTDTQYF. For the CDR3, the DNA is TGTGCCAGCAGTTCCCCCTACCTTAGCACAGATACGCAGTATTTT.